This T cell receptor beta chain originates from a study of T cell changes during pregnancy in multiple sclerosis. CDR1 is SSHAT and CDR2 is FNYEAQ in the germline V gene (reference sequence). The CDR3 sequence is 18 residues long. Trimming took 5 bases from V and 0 from J; bases not matched to a gene: 11. Profiled with immunoSEQ multiplex PCR; TCRdb holds only in-frame clones, not every one. The repertoire holds roughly 40,000 clones, with about 93% as singletons. This specimen consisted of CD4+ T cells from peripheral blood mononuclear cells, obtained in the third trimester of pregnancy. The rearrangement uses TRBV7-7 and TRBJ2-7, with 12 bases lining up with TRBD1. This receptor was taken from a female donor with multiple sclerosis, enrolled in a pregnancy study. CDR3 protein: CASSPRPGTGGRSYEQYF. CDR3 in DNA: TGTGCCAGCAGCCCACGTCCCGGGACAGGGGGCCGCTCCTACGAGCAGTACTTC.